This entry lists 29 T cell receptor beta chains sequenced from one sample in a study of human T cells and chemical hapten exposure. This sample's time point: patch test 2, 6 weeks after DPC sensitization. Regarding treatment: therapeutic diphenylcyclopropenone sensitization with weekly scalp DPC. Each CDR3 protein is one row after TCRdb ran MiXCR on the RACE reads. The sample holds 96,000 or so distinct CDR3 sequences, about 9.3% seen once. The sequencing here drew on whole blood, taken in connection with sensitization to the hapten diphenylcyclopropenone (DPC). The receptors here all came from a woman aged 40 to 55 with alopecia areata. Some clones in this sample may be carry-over from other donors' samples.

This clonotype was found many times. V usage is TRBV7-9 and J usage is TRBJ2-3, with D possibly being TRBD1 (5 bases). This CDR3 has 14 residues. V gave up 3 bases and J gave up 0 bases, with 7 bases separating them. Germline CDR1 SEHNR, CDR2 FQNEAQ (reference sequence). The CDR3 nucleotides are TGTGCCAGCAGCTTGGCAGGGAGCACAGATACGCAGTATTTT. Residues: CASSLAGSTDTQYF.

This clonotype was seen at least ten times. The chain joins TRBV4-1 to TRBJ1-1; no firm D call. The CDR3 covers 13 residues. Trimming left V 0 bases short and J 7 bases short, with 9 bases between. Germline-derived CDR1 and CDR2 are MGHRA and YSYEKL. The CDR3 sequence is CASSQDLEDEAFF. The CDR3 region has the DNA TGCGCCAGCAGCCAAGATCTGGAGGATGAAGCTTTCTTT.

CDR3 loop: CASSLASLLTDTQYF. CDR3 DNA: TGTGCCAGCAGCTTAGCGTCGCTTTTAACAGATACGCAGTATTTT. The genes are TRBV11-1 and TRBJ2-3; D remains ambiguous. The V gene's germline CDR1 is SGHAT and CDR2 FQDESV (reference sequence). The CDR3 loop spans 15 amino acids. V lost 0 bases and J 3 bases, leaving 10 bases between the germline ends. The full variable domain, with the rest looked up from reference TRBV11-1 and TRBJ2-3, is EAEVAQSPRYKITEKSQAVAFWCDPISGHATLYWYRQILGQGPELLVQFQDESVVDDSQLPKDRFSAERLKGVDSTLKIQPAELGDSAMYLCASSLASLLTDTQYFGPGTRLTVL.

This clonotype was counted at least ten times. The V gene is TRBV29-1, the J gene TRBJ1-1; the D gene is possibly TRBD1 (6 bases). Per the germline V gene, CDR1 is SQVTM and CDR2 is ANQGSEA. The V gene lost 4 bases and the J gene lost 0 bases, with 21 bases spanning the gap. The CDR3 runs to 17 residues. CDR3 sequence: CSVAGLQGKYMNTEAFF. The CDR3 bases are TGCAGCGTTGCGGGCCTGCAGGGGAAGTACATGAACACTGAAGCTTTCTTT.

The chain carries TRBV9 and TRBJ2-3; 10 bases map to TRBD2. Germline values: CDR1 SGDLS, CDR2 YYNGEE. This CDR3 has 14 residues. The V gene end was trimmed by 2 bases and the J gene end by 4 bases; junction bases not matched to a gene: 1. In nucleotides, the CDR3 is TGTGCCAGCAGCGTCCTAGCGGGAGCAGATACGCAGTATTTT. It translates to CASSVLAGADTQYF. Full variable domain (missing parts from reference TRBV9 and TRBJ2-3): DSGVTQTPKHLITATGQRVTLRCSPRSGDLSVYWYQQSLDQGLQFLIQYYNGEERAKGNILERFSAQQFPDLHSELNLSSLELGDSALYFCASSVLAGADTQYFGPGTRLTVL.

The sample holds many counts of this clonotype. The V and J genes are TRBV7-9 and TRBJ2-1; TRBD2 matches 14 bases. Germline lookup yields CDR1 SEHNR and CDR2 FQNEAQ (reference sequence). With V trimmed by 6 bases and J by 7 bases, 8 bases remained unmatched. The CDR3 runs 16 residues. DNA of the CDR3: TGTGCCAGCAGGGATGGGACTAGCGGGAGTTGGAATGAGCAGTTCTTC. Amino acids: CASRDGTSGSWNEQFF.

A few counts support this clonotype. V usage is TRBV29-1 and J usage is TRBJ2-3; 10 bases align to TRBD2. The CDR3 loop spans 14 amino acids. Trimming at V came to 4 bases and at J to 8 bases, leaving 9 bases not matched to a gene. Per the germline V gene, CDR1 is SQVTM and CDR2 is ANQGSEA. CDR3 in DNA: TGCAGCGTTGTGGTCCTAGCGGGAGTGGGTACGCAGTATTTT. Its protein product is CSVVVLAGVGTQYF.

The gene calls are TRBV6-2 or TRBV6-3 and TRBJ2-1; TRBD2 matches at 11 bases. Germline assignment: CDR1 MNHEY and CDR2 SVGEGT. The V gene end was trimmed by 6 bases and the J gene end by 3 bases; junction bases not matched to a gene: 4. The CDR3 is 15 amino acids. CDR3 nucleotides: TGTGCCAGCAGAACCGGACTAGCGGGCTACAATGAGCAGTTCTTC. Protein product: CASRTGLAGYNEQFF.

This clonotype occurred a few times. The chain joins TRBV6-5 to TRBJ2-3; D is possibly TRBD2 (6 bases). Germline values: CDR1 MNHEY, CDR2 SVGAGI. The CDR3 extends over 15 amino acids. V was clipped by 2 bases and J by 2 bases, with 11 bases between them. Here the CDR3 reads CASSYQERATDTQYF. In DNA, the CDR3 is TGTGCCAGCAGTTACCAGGAGCGGGCCACAGATACGCAGTATTTT.

The V gene is TRBV29-1, the J gene TRBJ2-7; perhaps TRBD2 as D (6 bases). The CDR3 runs 13 residues. The V gene lost 4 bases and the J gene lost 3 bases, with 13 bases spanning the gap. Germline lookup yields CDR1 SQVTM and CDR2 ANQGSEA. As DNA, the CDR3 is TGCAGCGTTGGGTCCGGGAGCGTCTACGAGCAGTACTTC. Its protein product is CSVGSGSVYEQYF.

This clonotype was counted at least ten times. The chain combines TRBV7-9 with TRBJ2-3; perhaps TRBD1 as D (7 bases). The CDR3 extends over 15 amino acids. CDR1 is SEHNR, CDR2 FQNEAQ, per germline (reference sequence). Trimming removed 6 bases from V and 4 bases from J, with 17 bases in between. CDR3 region: CASSSRQGGSDTQYF. As DNA, the CDR3 is TGTGCCAGCAGTTCGAGACAGGGAGGATCAGATACGCAGTATTTT.

J is TRBJ2-3 and V is TRBV10-3, with 7 bases fitting TRBD2. The CDR3 is 15 amino acids. Trimming removed 0 bases from V and 4 bases from J; junction bases left unmatched: 4. Per germline, CDR1 ENHRY and CDR2 SYGVKD. CDR3: CAISESTGLPDTQYF. The CDR3 nucleotides are TGTGCCATCAGTGAGTCGACGGGACTACCAGATACGCAGTATTTT.

This clonotype turned up a few times. The CDR3 protein is CSVEFREQFF. In DNA, the CDR3 is TGCAGCGTTGAATTTCGCGAGCAGTTCTTC. The chain employs TRBV29-1 and TRBJ2-1; no firm D call. This CDR3 contains 10 residues. Trimming pared 2 bases from V and 10 bases from J, leaving 6 bases between. Germline CDR1 is SQVTM and CDR2 is ANQGSEA.

The sample holds many counts of this clonotype. The V and J genes are TRBV6-5 and TRBJ1-4, with 9 bases matching TRBD1. The J segment lost 0 bases and the V segment lost 4 bases, leaving 6 bases of the junction unmatched. This CDR3 region has 17 residues. CDR1 and CDR2 from the germline V gene are MNHEY and SVGAGI. CDR3: CASSSGQGLTTNEKLFF. The CDR3 nucleotides are TGTGCCAGCAGTTCCGGACAGGGGCTGACAACTAATGAAAAACTGTTTTTT.

The rearrangement joins TRBV18 to TRBJ1-1; perhaps TRBD1 as D (6 bases). The germline V and J ends were trimmed by 2 bases and 11 bases, with 18 bases remaining between them. Germline V lookup: CDR1 KGHSH, CDR2 LQKENI. The length of the CDR3 is 14 residues. CDR3 in DNA: TGTGCCAGCTCACCAAAGGGGGATGGAGGGCTGGCTTTCTTT. Residues: CASSPKGDGGLAFF.

This clonotype was seen a handful of times. The chain combines TRBV6-1 with TRBJ1-2; 7 nucleotides agree with TRBD1. V gave up 8 bases and J gave up 3 bases; unmatched junction bases: 3. CDR3 length equals 12 residues. CDR1 and CDR2 from the germline V gene are MNHNS and SASEGT. The CDR3 sequence: CASLQGYYGYTF. CDR3 sequence (DNA): TGTGCCAGCTTACAGGGGTACTATGGCTACACCTTC.

This clonotype was seen more than once but under ten times. V gene TRBV11-1 combines with J gene TRBJ2-7, with 10 bases that match TRBD2. Per the germline V gene, CDR1 is SGHAT and CDR2 is FQDESV (reference sequence). CDR3 length: 16 residues. The J segment lost 2 bases and the V segment lost 2 bases, leaving 6 bases of the junction unmatched. The CDR3 reads CASSLSGGLAPYEQYF. For the CDR3, the DNA is TGTGCCAGCAGCTTAAGTGGGGGACTAGCGCCCTACGAGCAGTACTTC.

The rearrangement links TRBV12-3 or TRBV12-4 to TRBJ2-3; D possibly matches TRBD1 or TRBD2 (5 bases each). The germline V and J ends were trimmed by 5 bases and 6 bases, with 18 bases remaining between them. The CDR3 is 15 amino acids. The chain's CDR3 is CASSLGAGRGDTQYF. The CDR3 region has the DNA TGTGCCAGCAGTCTAGGCGCAGGGAGAGGGGATACGCAGTATTTT.

On this clonotype itself: This could be a read error, since a much larger clone is one nucleotide away. This chain joins TRBV4-3 and TRBJ2-1; D tentatively reads TRBD1 or TRBD2 (6 bases each). Germline V gene sequence: CDR1 LGHNA, CDR2 YSLEER. This CDR3 is 16 amino acids long. Between the trimmed V and J ends, which lost 1 base and 7 bases, there was a span of 17 bases. The CDR3 region is CASSQAPGGDKNEQFF. CDR3 coding DNA: TGCGCCAGCAGCCAAGCCCCTGGAGGGGACAAGAATGAGCAGTTCTTC.

The chain combines TRBV11-3 with TRBJ2-7; D remains ambiguous. Germline CDR1 and CDR2: SGHNT and YENEEA. The CDR3 has 8 amino acids. The CDR3 is CASTPELV. The CDR3 nucleotides are TGTGCCAGCACCCCCGAGTTAGTC.

Many counts were recorded for this clonotype. The genes are TRBV7-9 and TRBJ2-6; D remains ambiguous. The CDR3 is made up of 13 amino acids. Germline-derived CDR1 and CDR2 are SEHNR and FQNEAQ (reference sequence). Trimming left V 5 bases short and J 0 bases short, with 2 bases between. The CDR3 reads CASSPSGANVLTF. The CDR3 DNA is TGTGCCAGCAGCCCCTCTGGGGCCAACGTCCTGACTTTC.

This clonotype was seen a few times. The gene calls are TRBV18 and TRBJ2-2; D ambiguous. V shed 0 bases and J shed 0 bases, with 5 bases lying between them. Germline CDR1 reads KGHSH; CDR2 reads LQKENI. This CDR3 comprises 15 residues. This CDR3 reads CASSPPEPNTGELFF. CDR3 sequence (DNA): TGTGCCAGCTCACCACCGGAACCGAACACCGGGGAGCTGTTTTTT.

The V gene is TRBV6-2 or TRBV6-3, the J gene TRBJ1-5; D ambiguous. Trimming took 6 bases from V and 2 from J, leaving 17 bases between them. The germline V gene encodes CDR1 MNHEY and CDR2 SVGEGT. CDR3 length: 16 residues. This CDR3 reads CASSETEFGGNQPQHF. The CDR3 nucleotides read TGTGCCAGCAGCGAAACAGAATTCGGGGGCAATCAGCCCCAGCATTTT.

This clonotype was seen a few times. V is TRBV9 and J is TRBJ1-1; D is ambiguous. CDR3 length equals 14 residues. Trimming stripped 0 bases from V and 4 bases from J, with 10 bases between. Germline V gives CDR1 SGDLS, CDR2 YYNGEE. The CDR3 sequence: CASSVGPGTTEAFF. The CDR3 DNA follows: TGTGCCAGCAGCGTAGGACCAGGAACCACTGAAGCTTTCTTT.

This clonotype has at least ten counts. The chain recombines TRBV12-3 or TRBV12-4 with TRBJ2-2; D may be TRBD2 (5 bases). There are 14 residues in the CDR3. Trimming removed 6 bases at V and 6 bases at J, with 14 bases between. The CDR3 DNA is TGTGCCAGCAGCCCTAAAACCGGGGCCGGGGAGCTGTTTTTT. It codes for CASSPKTGAGELFF.

Details on this clonotype: Being one base from a much bigger clone, this may be a read error. The CDR3 carries no conserved terminal phenylalanine or tryptophan, so it likely arises from a read error. The CDR3 DNA is TGCGCCAGCAGCCCGGAGAGAGCAATGAACACTGAAGCTTTCTAT. Residues: CASSPERAMNTEAFY. V usage is TRBV4-1 and J usage is TRBJ1-1; D remains ambiguous. This CDR3 has 15 residues. The V gene's germline CDR1 is MGHRA and CDR2 YSYEKL. Trimming pared 4 bases from V and 0 bases from J, leaving 12 bases between.

This clonotype was observed a handful of times. The chain employs TRBV12-3 or TRBV12-4 and TRBJ2-3; TRBD2 is a possible D gene (7 bases). The CDR3 consists of 15 residues. Trimming took off 7 bases at V and 6 bases at J, with 20 bases between the two ends. The CDR3 sequence is CASTGGRGHVDTQYF. In DNA form, the CDR3 reads TGTGCCAGCACCGGGGGGAGGGGACATGTCGATACGCAGTATTTT.

This clonotype was picked up many times. Here the CDR3 DNA reads TGCAGTGCTCGGACTAGCGGCTCCACAGATACGCAGTATTTT. Protein: CSARTSGSTDTQYF. V and J are TRBV20-1 and TRBJ2-3; TRBD2 agrees at 10 bases. The J segment lost 2 bases and the V segment lost 5 bases, leaving 4 bases of the junction unmatched. This CDR3 contains 14 residues. Per germline, CDR1 DFQATT and CDR2 SNEGSKA (reference sequence).

This clonotype was observed many times. CDR3 in DNA: TGCGCCAGCAGGTTACTCCACTCCCCATACAATGAGCAGTTCTTC. Residues: CASRLLHSPYNEQFF. The chain is built from TRBV5-1 and TRBJ2-1; no clear D. Germline-derived CDR1 and CDR2 are SGHRS and YFSETQ. The CDR3 consists of 15 residues. Trimming took off 5 bases at V and 4 bases at J, with 16 bases between the two ends. The entire variable domain, with the rest obtained from reference TRBV5-1 and TRBJ2-1, is as follows: KAGVTQTPRYLIKTRGQQVTLSCSPISGHRSVSWYQQTPGQGLQFLFEYFSETQRNKGNFPGRFSGRQFSNSRSEMNVSTLELGDSALYLCASRLLHSPYNEQFFGPGTRLTVL.